Listed below are T cell receptor beta chains from one sample, sequenced in a study of early T cells in non-severe SARS-CoV-2 infection. MiXCR was run by TCRdb on the 5' RACE reads, yielding one entry per CDR3 protein. The profile covers tens of thousands of distinct CDR3 sequences, with 14% to 15% appearing a single time and around 6% taken by the ten largest. What was sequenced was whole blood. The receptors come from an adult who was a healthcare worker with PCR-confirmed SARS-CoV-2 infection or an uninfected control (not recorded which). CDR3s leave out the opening cysteine and the closing phenylalanine or tryptophan. The order of the fields is CDR3 length, V gene, J gene, CDR3 protein.

13	TRBV11-2	TRBJ2-5	ASSSLDTYRETQY
12	TRBV12-3/TRBV12-4	TRBJ2-7	ASSWSGLADEQY
11	TRBV28	TRBJ2-5	ASSLQGEETQY
10	TRBV27	TRBJ1-1	ASSRGRSEAF
9	TRBV12-3/TRBV12-4	TRBJ1-4	ASRNREKLF
9	TRBV10-3	TRBJ2-3	AIGSTDTQY
12	TRBV9	TRBJ2-1	ASSGGSGRNEQF
11	TRBV28	TRBJ2-1	ASNRIGYNEQF
11	TRBV7-8	TRBJ1-2	ASSLLSNYGYT
10	TRBV30	TRBJ2-1	AWGTGNNEQF
12	TRBV11-2	TRBJ2-2	ASSLQPTTGELF
10	TRBV20-1	TRBJ2-1	SAQRERNEQF
13	TRBV20-1	TRBJ1-1	SARSLLGGNTEVF
9	TRBV20-1	TRBJ2-7	SARKASPEY
11	TRBV7-3	TRBJ1-1	ASSLADGYEAF
10	TRBV10-3	TRBJ1-2	AISESREGYT
13	TRBV4-1	TRBJ1-4	ASSQTGGSGEKLF
14	TRBV4-1	TRBJ2-1	ASSQEALAGGGEQF
10	TRBV3-1	TRBJ2-7	ASSQAGRPQY
10	TRBV6-6	TRBJ2-7	ASSILSYEQY
11	TRBV14	TRBJ2-7	ASSQGQTYEQY
12	TRBV2	TRBJ2-7	ASSELKLAGGHW
11	TRBV7-9	TRBJ1-1	ASSVTDNTEAF
14	TRBV4-3	TRBJ2-1	ASSQAPALGRNEQF
12	TRBV5-5	TRBJ2-7	ASSGGRNPYEQY
12	TRBV5-5	TRBJ1-1	ASNGGSGYTEAF
11	TRBV3-1	TRBJ1-5	ASSPEGDKPQH
9	TRBV19	TRBJ2-3	ASSFDGSQY
16	TRBV28	TRBJ1-3	ASSALPGQISSGNTIY
12	TRBV6-2/TRBV6-3	TRBJ1-2	ASSPKRDSRGYT
10	TRBV12-3/TRBV12-4	TRBJ2-1	ASSLIHNEQF
14	TRBV7-9	TRBJ2-3	ASSSSMQGLWDTQY
10	TRBV2	TRBJ2-7	ASRASSYEQY
13	TRBV7-8	TRBJ2-4	ASSLESGFENIQY
15	TRBV5-1	TRBJ2-5	ASSLYGRQSPRETQY
8	TRBV7-2	TRBJ1-1	ARSGSEAF
9	TRBV18	TRBJ1-1	ASSPQEEAF
12	TRBV5-8	TRBJ1-6	ASSFRDRGSPLH
11	TRBV6-4	TRBJ2-3	ASSDGSTDTQY
15	TRBV7-9	TRBJ2-1	ASSLGASASGENEQF
10	TRBV29-1	TRBJ2-2	SVVAVTGELF
12	TRBV7-7	TRBJ2-5	ASSLAQEAHRRD
15	TRBV20-1	TRBJ1-3	SPRERETGSSGNTIY
11	TRBV29-1	TRBJ2-3	SSFGGRTDTQY
13	TRBV2	TRBJ1-6	ASFSDRDGGSPLH
12	TRBV7-9	TRBJ2-7	ASSLVTGFYEQY
12	TRBV28	TRBJ2-1	ASSSTNGRNEQF
14	TRBV11-1	TRBJ2-1	ASSFSGTAGYNEQF
12	TRBV20-1	TRBJ2-3	SARSRGLTDTQY
11	TRBV6-5	TRBJ1-1	ASSYSANTEAF
19	TRBV7-2	TRBJ1-2	ASSPELGTGRFRSPNYGYT
10	TRBV10-3	TRBJ2-7	AIREGNYEQY
14	TRBV12-3/TRBV12-4	TRBJ2-1	ASSLDGTIPFNEQF
10	TRBV29-1	TRBJ2-5	SVDPIQETQY
12	TRBV6-1	TRBJ1-6	ASSETGDNSPLH
12	TRBV18	TRBJ1-1	ASSYRDSISEAF
11	TRBV7-9	TRBJ1-3	ASGRIAGNTIY